Given below is one TCR beta chain in context. Its antigen is not known. This sample was included in a study of shared clonotypes between healthy human individuals. At the level of the study: Researchers drew samples from a couple of women and a few men aged 18 to 49.

Regarding the study as a whole: Clonotypes shared by all four sorted-subset donors had higher generation probabilities than non-shared clonotypes. A few donors held approximately 4.6% of naive CD4 clonotypes in common. Estimated richness was generally greater in naive than memory subsets.

Here immunoSEQ multiplex PCR was the method, and the copy in TCRdb shows in-frame clones only, minus some. This table has about 1.5 million clones, about 96% appearing once. Germline lookup yields CDR1 KGHSH and CDR2 LQKENI. The V end lost 9 bases, the J end lost 1 base, and 19 bases lay between the germline ends. The CDR3 is 15 amino acids. V is TRBV18 and J is TRBJ2-7; D not certain. The clonotype comes from a man aged 25 to 40 in good health. The sample comprised naive CD4+ T cells sorted from blood. Subset meaning: CD45RA+ positively selected. CDR3 sequence: CARQSHSLYSYEQYF. DNA for the CDR3: TGTGCCAGGCAATCCCACAGCCTTTATTCCTACGAGCAGTACTTC. The full variable domain, its missing parts supplied by reference TRBV18 and TRBJ2-7, is NAGVMQNPRHLVRRRGQEARLRCSPMKGHSHVYWYRQLPEEGLKFMVYLQKENIIDESGMPKERFSAEFPKEGPSILRIQQVVRGDSAAYFCARQSHSLYSYEQYFGPGTRLTVT.